The 32 T cell receptor beta chains in this list originate from one sample, sequenced in a study of early T cells in non-severe SARS-CoV-2 infection. TCRdb re-analysed the 5' RACE reads in MiXCR, keeping a single row per CDR3 protein. The sample holds about 49,000 distinct CDR3 sequences, about 11% seen once. Material: whole blood. These receptors came from an adult who was a healthcare worker with PCR-confirmed SARS-CoV-2 infection or an uninfected control (not recorded which).

The sample holds many counts of this clonotype. The genes are TRBV11-2 and TRBJ1-1; perhaps TRBD1 as D (6 bases). This CDR3 spans 15 amino acids. Trimming removed 5 bases from V and 0 bases from J, with 13 bases in between. Germline CDR1 and CDR2: SGHAT and FQNNGV. CDR3 amino acids: CASSVTGQLNTEAFF. The CDR3, as DNA: TGTGCCAGCAGCGTTACAGGACAGTTGAACACTGAAGCTTTCTTT.

The rearrangement joins TRBV9 to TRBJ2-3; the D is unclear. CDR3 length: 12 residues. Per the germline V gene, CDR1 is SGDLS and CDR2 is YYNGEE. V was clipped by 5 bases and J by 4 bases, with 8 bases between them. The CDR3 sequence: CASRGNADTQYF. In DNA, the CDR3 is TGTGCCAGCAGGGGGAATGCAGATACGCAGTATTTT. Complete variable domain (other parts from reference TRBV9 and TRBJ2-3): DSGVTQTPKHLITATGQRVTLRCSPRSGDLSVYWYQQSLDQGLQFLIQYYNGEERAKGNILERFSAQQFPDLHSELNLSSLELGDSALYFCASRGNADTQYFGPGTRLTVL.

The rearrangement links TRBV19 to TRBJ2-2, with D hard to call. The CDR3 length is 13 residues. The germline gives CDR1 LNHDA, CDR2 SQIVND (reference sequence). The V and J ends lost 7 bases and 1 base respectively, with 7 bases between them. DNA of the CDR3: TGTGCCAGTATCTCTGAGAACACCGGGGAGCTGTTTTTT. Translated, it gives CASISENTGELFF.

This rearrangement joins TRBV9 to TRBJ1-5; no clear D gene. The V end lost 1 base, the J end lost 1 base, and 6 bases lay between the germline ends. The CDR3 loop spans 14 amino acids. The V gene's germline CDR1 is SGDLS and CDR2 YYNGEE. CDR3 DNA sequence: TGTGCCAGCAGCGTATCAGGCAGCAATCAGCCCCAGCATTTT. Protein: CASSVSGSNQPQHF. The whole variable domain, filled in from reference TRBV9 and TRBJ1-5, reads DSGVTQTPKHLITATGQRVTLRCSPRSGDLSVYWYQQSLDQGLQFLIQYYNGEERAKGNILERFSAQQFPDLHSELNLSSLELGDSALYFCASSVSGSNQPQHFGDGTRLSIL.

In this sample, this clonotype turned up many times. This chain joins TRBV7-8 and TRBJ2-7, with D unresolved. Germline V gene sequence: CDR1 SGHVS, CDR2 FQNEAQ. Trimming took off 1 base at V and 3 bases at J, with 7 bases between the two ends. CDR3 length: 13 residues. The CDR3 region has the DNA TGTGCCAGCAGCTTAGGGCAGGACTACGAGCAGTACTTC. Translation gives CASSLGQDYEQYF. The variable domain in full, completed from reference TRBV7-8 and TRBJ2-7, reads GAGVSQSPRYKVAKRGQDVALRCDPISGHVSLFWYQQALGQGPEFLTYFQNEAQLDKSGLPSDRFFAERPEGSVSTLKIQRTQQEDSAVYLCASSLGQDYEQYFGPGTRLTVT.

This clonotype was seen repeatedly, ten times or more. The rearrangement links TRBV6-4 to TRBJ2-1; no clear D. Trimming took 3 bases from V and 0 from J, leaving 9 bases between them. Germline V lookup: CDR1 MRHNA, CDR2 SNTAGT. This CDR3 region has 15 residues. This chain's CDR3 is CASSEATGSYNEQFF. DNA of the CDR3: TGTGCCAGCAGTGAAGCGACGGGCTCCTACAATGAGCAGTTCTTC.

This clonotype appeared a single time. The V gene is TRBV11-2, the J gene TRBJ2-7, with 7 nucleotides matching TRBD1. Germline V CDR1 and CDR2: SGHAT, FQNNGV. The CDR3 covers 14 residues. J was trimmed by 3 bases and V by 1 base; bases with no gene match: 3. In DNA, the CDR3 is TGTGCCAGCAGCTTAGGGACAGGATACTACGAGCAGTACTTC. This encodes CASSLGTGYYEQYF.

The CDR3 is CASLDGLTDTQYF. Written as DNA, the CDR3 is TGTGCCAGCTTGGACGGTCTCACAGATACGCAGTATTTT. The chain has TRBV7-9 and TRBJ2-3; D remains ambiguous. With 8 bases removed from V and 2 bases from J, the gap between germline ends came to 11 bases. Germline values: CDR1 SEHNR, CDR2 FQNEAQ (reference sequence). The CDR3 runs 13 residues. The full variable domain, its missing parts supplied by reference TRBV7-9 and TRBJ2-3, is DTGVSQNPRHKITKRGQNVTFRCDPISEHNRLYWYRQTLGQGPEFLTYFQNEAQLEKSRLLSDRFSAERPKGSFSTLEIQRTEQGDSAMYLCASLDGLTDTQYFGPGTRLTVL.

This clonotype was observed at least ten times. The chain combines TRBV27 with TRBJ1-5, with 11 bases aligning to TRBD1. The CDR3 loop spans 15 amino acids. CDR1 and CDR2 (germline): MNHEY, SMNVEV (reference sequence). After removal of 5 bases from V and 2 bases from J, the junction contained 2 bases not matched to a gene. This chain's CDR3 is CASSGGQGGNQPQHF. The CDR3, as DNA: TGTGCCAGCAGTGGGGGACAGGGGGGCAATCAGCCCCAGCATTTT.

This clonotype was detected ten times or more. The chain carries TRBV7-2 and TRBJ2-7; the D gene is possibly TRBD2 (6 bases). The CDR3 totals 15 residues. Trimming shortened V by 1 base and J by 5 bases, and 15 bases separated the two germline ends. Germline assignment: CDR1 SGHTA and CDR2 FQGNSA. CDR3 sequence reads: CASSLGLAGGNEQYF. The CDR3 coding sequence is TGTGCCAGCAGCTTAGGTCTAGCCGGAGGGAACGAGCAGTACTTC.

This clonotype came up many times. The gene calls are TRBV4-1 and TRBJ2-5, with 8 bases matching TRBD2. Trimming removed 4 bases from V and 9 bases from J; junction bases left unmatched: 16. The CDR3 sequence is 16 residues long. Germline V gives CDR1 MGHRA, CDR2 YSYEKL. CDR3 in DNA: TGCGCCAGCAGCCGCCAGTCCGGGACTAGTGGTTCGGCCCAGTACTTC. Its translation is CASSRQSGTSGSAQYF.

The gene calls are TRBV2 and TRBJ2-7, with D hard to call. Trimming shortened V by 5 bases and J by 2 bases, and 13 bases separated the two germline ends. CDR1 is SNHLY and CDR2 is FYNNEI in the germline V gene. CDR3 length: 14 amino acids. The CDR3 coding sequence is TGTGCCAGCAGTCCGACATTCTTGACCTACGAGCAGTACTTC. It translates to CASSPTFLTYEQYF.

This clonotype occurred many times. The chain has TRBV28 and TRBJ1-2; D is possibly TRBD1 (5 bases). Trimming cost V 8 bases and J 0 bases, with 13 bases left between them. The V gene's germline CDR1 is MDHEN and CDR2 SYDVKM. This CDR3 contains 14 residues. The CDR3 bases are TGTGCCAGCGAGTTGGGGCCAGCTAACTATGGCTACACCTTC. Translated: CASELGPANYGYTF.

This clonotype has a handful of counts. V usage is TRBV3-1 and J usage is TRBJ2-5; possible D gene TRBD2, 7 bases. Per germline, CDR1 LGHDT and CDR2 YNNKEL (reference sequence). The CDR3 length is 14 residues. Deletions cut 1 base from V and 4 bases from J, with 10 bases between. The CDR3 coding sequence is TGTGCCAGCAGCCAAGCAGGGGAGGGAGAGACCCAGTACTTC. Translated: CASSQAGEGETQYF.

The table lists this clonotype with many counts. The gene calls are TRBV30 and TRBJ2-1; TRBD2 might be the D (5 bases). Trimming left V 8 bases short and J 8 bases short, with 13 bases between. Germline V gene lookup returns CDR1 GTSNPN and CDR2 SVGIG (reference sequence). This CDR3 has 11 residues. CDR3 loop: CAAKRVYEQFF. CDR3 in DNA: TGTGCCGCTAAGAGGGTTTATGAGCAGTTCTTC.

The chain employs TRBV12-2 and TRBJ2-1; the table's D call, TRBD2, has no DNA check behind it. TRBV12-2 is recorded as a pseudogene. The CDR3 is 19 amino acids. The CDR3 sequence is CASRFWSGRIMGGDNEQFF. DNA for the CDR3: TGTGCAAGTCGCTTTTGGAGCGGGAGAATCATGGGAGGGGACAATGAGCAGTTCTTC.

This clonotype was seen at least ten times. The genes are TRBV5-6 and TRBJ1-2; D not certain. Trimming removed 0 bases from V and 7 bases from J, with 16 bases in between. CDR3 length: 15 amino acids. From germline, CDR1 is SGHDT and CDR2 YYEEEE. The CDR3 loop is CASSLVRGPAGGYTF. The CDR3 DNA reads TGTGCCAGCAGCTTGGTTCGCGGGCCGGCGGGTGGCTACACCTTC. Full variable domain (remainder filled in from reference TRBV5-6 and TRBJ1-2): DAGVTQSPTHLIKTRGQQVTLRCSPKSGHDTVSWYQQALGQGPQFIFQYYEEEERQRGNFPDRFSGHQFPNYSSELNVNALLLGDSALYLCASSLVRGPAGGYTFGSGTRLTVV.

This clonotype was picked up many times. The rearrangement uses TRBV7-2 and TRBJ1-6; a weak D match, TRBD1 (5 bases). Looked up from germline, CDR1 is SGHTA and CDR2 is FQGNSA. CDR3 size: 18 residues. V gave up 2 bases and J gave up 0 bases, with 14 bases separating them. CDR3 sequence: CASSLLSLGASYNSPLHF. The CDR3 region has the DNA TGTGCCAGCAGCTTATTATCCCTTGGGGCCTCCTATAATTCACCCCTCCACTTT.

This clonotype has just a few counts. The chain combines TRBV28 with TRBJ2-3, with 11 bases identical to TRBD2. The CDR3 is 14 residues long. The V gene end was trimmed by 4 bases and the J gene end by 5 bases; junction bases not matched to a gene: 2. Germline V lookup: CDR1 MDHEN, CDR2 SYDVKM. The CDR3 DNA reads as TGTGCCAGCAGTTCTAGCGGGGGGAAAGATACGCAGTATTTT. Amino acid sequence: CASSSSGGKDTQYF.

The table lists this clonotype with many counts. The chain links TRBV10-2 to TRBJ1-4; D unresolved. The CDR3 totals 11 residues. The germline CDR1 and CDR2 sequences are WSHSY and SAAADI. V was pared by 7 bases and J by 8 bases, with 8 bases between. This chain's CDR3 is CASMLGEKLFF. DNA of the CDR3: TGCGCCAGCATGTTAGGCGAAAAACTGTTTTTT.

This clonotype was picked up a small number of times. The chain uses TRBV5-1 and TRBJ1-2; possibly TRBD1 for D (6 bases). V dropped 4 bases and J dropped 2 bases, with 9 bases sitting between them. The CDR3 totals 13 residues. CDR1 and CDR2 from the germline V gene are SGHRS and YFSETQ. The CDR3 protein is CASSPQGNYGYTF. In DNA form, the CDR3 reads TGCGCCAGCAGCCCTCAGGGGAACTATGGCTACACCTTC.

The DNA of the CDR3 is TGTGCCACCAGCGAGAATCTAGCCAAAAACATTCAGTACTTC. As protein: CATSENLAKNIQYF. This chain connects TRBV28 to TRBJ2-4; D gene uncertain. CDR1 is MDHEN, CDR2 SYDVKM, per germline. Trimming took off 10 bases at V and 0 bases at J, with 13 bases between the two ends. The CDR3 extends over 14 amino acids.

The rearrangement joins TRBV13 to TRBJ2-1; 7 bases are a match to TRBD1. The CDR3 totals 16 residues. Per germline, CDR1 PRHDT and CDR2 FYEKMQ (reference sequence). The V segment lost 1 base and the J segment 2 bases; nucleotides outside the gene matches: 5. The CDR3 DNA is TGTGCCAGCAGCTTAGTAGGGACAGTTCCCTACAATGAGCAGTTCTTC. This gives the protein CASSLVGTVPYNEQFF.

The chain uses TRBV29-1 and TRBJ2-7; no firm D call. The V end lost 6 bases, the J end lost 0 bases, and 12 bases lay between the germline ends. Germline V lookup: CDR1 SQVTM, CDR2 ANQGSEA. CDR3 length: 13 residues. As DNA, the CDR3 is TGCAGCGTGCTATCTGGAGCCTCCTACGAGCAGTACTTC. This translates into CSVLSGASYEQYF.

At least ten counts were recorded for this clonotype. The chain employs TRBV28 and TRBJ2-3; either TRBD1 or TRBD2 may fit D (11 bases each). CDR3 length: 18 amino acids. V was cut by 3 bases and J by 5 bases, with 24 bases left in between. The germline V gene has CDR1 MDHEN and CDR2 SYDVKM. CDR3 sequence reads: CASSLGQGGLAGGDTQYF. CDR3 DNA sequence: TGTGCCAGCAGTTTGGGACAGGGGGGGCTAGCGGGAGGAGATACGCAGTATTTT.

This clonotype was seen many times. The V and J genes are TRBV29-1 and TRBJ1-3, with unresolved D. Trimming shortened V by 7 bases and J by 0 bases, and 10 bases separated the two germline ends. Germline values: CDR1 SQVTM, CDR2 ANQGSEA. CDR3 length equals 13 residues. CDR3 coding DNA: TGCAGCGCCGCCGTTAGCTCTGGAAACACCATATATTTT. Translating gives CSAAVSSGNTIYF.

This clonotype was found many times. The V gene is TRBV27, the J gene TRBJ1-1; 8 bases fit TRBD1. Trimming cost V 5 bases and J 8 bases; bases outside gene matches: 7. This CDR3 is 13 amino acids long. Germline V gene lookup returns CDR1 MNHEY and CDR2 SMNVEV (reference sequence). CDR3 protein: CASSLFRGREAFF. Here the CDR3 DNA reads TGTGCCAGCAGTCTATTCAGGGGGCGAGAAGCTTTCTTT.

This clonotype was counted ten times or more. This rearrangement joins TRBV20-1 to TRBJ1-5; a possible D gene is TRBD1 (6 bases). The CDR3 totals 15 residues. Germline-derived CDR1 and CDR2 are DFQATT and SNEGSKA (reference sequence). Trimming took 3 bases from V and 0 from J, leaving 12 bases between them. The chain's CDR3 is CSARDRQHSNQPQHF. The CDR3 DNA is TGCAGTGCTAGGGACAGACAACATAGCAATCAGCCCCAGCATTTT.

The V call is TRBV7-2, the J call TRBJ2-7; D gene uncertain. Trimming stripped 5 bases from V and 2 bases from J, with 7 bases between. Germline loops: CDR1 SGHTA, CDR2 FQGNSA. This CDR3 has 12 residues. As DNA, the CDR3 is TGTGCCAGCAGCCCCTATACCTACGAGCAGTACTTC. Its protein is CASSPYTYEQYF.

The chain has TRBV7-9 and TRBJ1-1, with D possibly TRBD1 on 5 matching bases. Between the trimmed V and J ends, which lost 1 base and 4 bases, there was a span of 10 bases. This CDR3 contains 14 residues. Looked up from germline, CDR1 is SEHNR and CDR2 is FQNEAQ (reference sequence). CDR3 protein: CASSLGGFGTEAFF. CDR3 DNA: TGTGCCAGCAGCTTAGGGGGGTTTGGCACTGAAGCTTTCTTT.

This clonotype has at least ten counts. The chain carries TRBV7-4 and TRBJ2-5; D uncertain. V was pared by 0 bases and J by 0 bases, with 8 bases between. CDR1 is SGHVT and CDR2 is SQSDAQ in the germline V gene. This CDR3 is built from 15 residues. The CDR3 bases are TGTGCCAGCAGCTTAGCGGGGTCGTACCAAGAGACCCAGTACTTC. Translation: CASSLAGSYQETQYF.

This clonotype was seen at least ten times. V gene TRBV9 combines with J gene TRBJ2-2; D might be TRBD2 (5 bases). CDR3 size: 13 residues. Germline V CDR1 and CDR2: SGDLS, YYNGEE. Trimming left V 6 bases short and J 3 bases short, with 9 bases between. CDR3 coding DNA: TGTGCCAGCAACAGAGGGTACACCGGGGAGCTGTTTTTT. As protein: CASNRGYTGELFF.